These 30 T cell receptor beta chains were sequenced from one sample in a study of shared clonotypes between healthy human individuals. Data came from immunoSEQ multiplex PCR; TCRdb stores just in-frame clones and leaves some out. The table lists millions of clones, around 95% of them singletons. The specimen was naive CD4+ T cells sorted from blood. Subset in this sample: CD45RA+ positively selected. These receptors originate from a man between 18 and 35 years old in good health.

The gene calls are TRBV5-1 and TRBJ2-7; D might be TRBD1 or TRBD2, each matching 5 bases. CDR1 and CDR2 (germline): SGHRS, YFSETQ. V lost 5 bases, J lost 2 bases, and 11 bases lay in between. CDR3 length equals 13 residues. CDR3 bases: TGCGCCAGCAGGGGGGACGGAGCCTACGAGCAGTACTTC. Protein: CASRGDGAYEQYF.

The J gene is TRBJ2-3, the V gene TRBV6-5, with unresolved D. The V end was cut by 2 bases, the J end by 0 bases, with 6 bases between. The germline gives CDR1 MNHEY, CDR2 SVGAGI. The length of the CDR3 is 14 residues. The CDR3 sequence is CASSYLGSTDTQYF. CDR3 DNA: TGTGCCAGCAGTTACCTAGGTAGCACAGATACGCAGTATTTT.

For this clone: One junction end does not reproduce the germline sequence, and a read error may be involved. The chain is built from TRBV7-2 and TRBJ1-3, with D tentatively TRBD1 (5 bases). CDR3 length: 13 amino acids. Germline-derived CDR1 and CDR2 are SGHTA and FQGNSA. The CDR3 DNA sequence: TGTGCCAGCAGCTTAGGGCAGGGAACCACCATATATTTT. Its protein product is CASSLGQGTTIYF. The entire variable domain, with the rest obtained from reference TRBV7-2 and TRBJ1-3, is as follows: GAGVSQSPSNKVTEKGKDVELRCDPISGHTALYWYRQSLGQGLEFLIYFQGNSAPDKSGLPSDRFSAERTGGSVSTLTIQRTQQEDSAVYLCASSLGQGTTIYFGEGSWLTVV.

This clone was observed a handful of times. Additional DNA sequences in this sample encode the identical CDR3. The chain uses TRBV2 and TRBJ2-7; no firm D call. CDR3 length: 11 amino acids. Germline assignment: CDR1 SNHLY and CDR2 FYNNEI. V lost 7 bases and J 1 base, leaving 5 bases between the germline ends. As DNA, the CDR3 is TGTGCCAGCACAGCGTCCTACGAGCAGTACTTC. Translation gives CASTASYEQYF.

This clone was counted only a few times. The V and J genes are TRBV2 and TRBJ1-1, with TRBD1 matching 10 bases. The CDR3 loop spans 16 amino acids. Germline V gene lookup returns CDR1 SNHLY and CDR2 FYNNEI. V lost 7 bases and J lost 0; bases outside the gene matches: 8. The CDR3 DNA reads as TGTGCCAGCACACAGGGACAGGGGATCATGAACACTGAAGCTTTCTTT. This sequence encodes CASTQGQGIMNTEAFF.

CDR3 in amino acids: CASSRQGNTEAFF. Here the CDR3 DNA reads TGTGCCAGCAGCCGACAGGGAAACACTGAAGCTTTCTTT. This chain connects TRBV28 to TRBJ1-1; 7 bases fit TRBD1. Looked up from germline, CDR1 is MDHEN and CDR2 is SYDVKM. This CDR3 is built from 13 residues. The ends lost 6 bases at V and 2 bases at J; junction bases unmatched: 3.

The chain couples TRBV5-1 to TRBJ1-5; tentatively, D is TRBD1 (6 bases). This CDR3 is built from 15 residues. CDR1 is SGHRS and CDR2 is YFSETQ in the germline V gene. The V end was cut by 4 bases, the J end by 2 bases, with 13 bases between. Here the CDR3 reads CASSAGDTGNQPQHF. The CDR3 DNA is TGCGCCAGCAGCGCAGGGGATACGGGCAATCAGCCCCAGCATTTT.

The chain recombines TRBV9 with TRBJ2-1, with 11 bases that match TRBD2. The CDR3 sequence is 16 residues long. Germline values: CDR1 SGDLS, CDR2 YYNGEE. With 2 bases clipped from V and 7 bases from J, the junction kept 8 bases outside the gene matches. CDR3 protein: CASSVSGRAGLNEQFF. CDR3 sequence (DNA): TGTGCCAGCAGCGTTAGCGGGAGGGCGGGGTTGAATGAGCAGTTCTTC. Filled out from reference TRBV9 and TRBJ2-1, the complete variable domain reads DSGVTQTPKHLITATGQRVTLRCSPRSGDLSVYWYQQSLDQGLQFLIQYYNGEERAKGNILERFSAQQFPDLHSELNLSSLELGDSALYFCASSVSGRAGLNEQFFGPGTRLTVL.

The chain links TRBV18 to TRBJ2-2, with TRBD2 matching 9 bases. The V gene's germline CDR1 is KGHSH and CDR2 LQKENI. The CDR3 is 17 amino acids. Unmatched junction bases numbered 4, after V lost 1 base and J lost 1 base. This chain's CDR3 is CASSPRETSGNTGELFF. In nucleotides, the CDR3 is TGTGCCAGCTCACCACGTGAGACTAGCGGGAACACCGGGGAGCTGTTTTTT.

The chain has TRBV7-3 and TRBJ2-3; TRBD1 matches 10 bases. The CDR3 has 16 residues. V lost 1 base to trimming and J lost 2 bases; unmatched junction nucleotides: 3. Germline-derived CDR1 and CDR2 are SGHTA and FQGTGA. The CDR3 DNA sequence: TGTGCCAGCAGCTTAAGGGGACAGGGGAACACAGATACGCAGTATTTT. It codes for CASSLRGQGNTDTQYF. Based on the CDR3 plus reference TRBV7-3 and TRBJ2-3, the full variable domain is GAGVSQTPSNKVTEKGKYVELRCDPISGHTALYWYRQSLGQGPEFLIYFQGTGAADDSGLPNDRFFAVRPEGSVSTLKIQRTERGDSAVYLCASSLRGQGNTDTQYFGPGTRLTVL.

V usage is TRBV5-8 and J usage is TRBJ2-5, with TRBD1 matching 8 bases. The J segment lost 2 bases and the V segment lost 1 base, leaving 7 bases of the junction unmatched. This CDR3 is built from 16 residues. Looked up from germline, CDR1 is SGHTS and CDR2 is YDEGEE. CDR3 protein: CASSLRGQGAQETQYF. In DNA, the CDR3 is TGTGCCAGCAGCTTGCGAGGACAGGGCGCTCAAGAGACCCAGTACTTC.

This sequence joins TRBV30 and TRBJ2-1; no reliable D call. Germline V gene lookup returns CDR1 GTSNPN and CDR2 SVGIG (reference sequence). The V gene lost 0 bases and the J gene lost 9 bases, with 12 bases spanning the gap. The CDR3 has 13 residues. DNA of the CDR3: TGTGCCTGGAGTGTAAATCTGGGGTCTGAGCAGTTCTTC. Translating it yields CAWSVNLGSEQFF.

The chain carries TRBV4-2 and TRBJ1-2; 7 bases match TRBD1. The J segment lost 2 bases and the V segment lost 0 bases, leaving 3 bases of the junction unmatched. The CDR3 is 15 residues long. The V gene's germline CDR1 is LGHNA and CDR2 YNFKEQ. The CDR3 DNA reads as TGTGCCAGCAGCCAAGACCCGGGACAGAACTATGGCTACACCTTC. The encoded protein is CASSQDPGQNYGYTF.

A note on this clone: Other DNA sequences from this sample encode an identical CDR3 as well. The rearrangement joins TRBV7-2 to TRBJ2-7, with TRBD2 matching over 8 bases. CDR1 and CDR2 (germline): SGHTA, FQGNSA. J lost 4 bases, V lost 4 bases, and 3 bases had no gene match. This CDR3 contains 13 residues. CDR3 loop: CASSSGTRYEQYF. The CDR3 region has the DNA TGTGCCAGCAGCTCCGGGACTAGATACGAGCAGTACTTC.

V and J are TRBV19 and TRBJ1-5; D possibly corresponds to TRBD1 (5 bases). The germline V gene encodes CDR1 LNHDA and CDR2 SQIVND (reference sequence). Trimming stripped 8 bases from V and 3 bases from J, with 23 bases between. CDR3 length equals 17 residues. The CDR3 DNA reads as TGTGCCAGTCGAGGGGCCGCTACTCGCATTATCAATCAGCCCCAGCATTTT. Its protein is CASRGAATRIINQPQHF.

This chain uses TRBV10-1 with TRBJ2-3; possible D gene TRBD1, 6 bases. The CDR3 is 14 residues long. Deletions cut 0 bases from V and 7 bases from J, with 11 bases between. Germline V gene sequence: CDR1 WNHNN, CDR2 SYGVQD (reference sequence). The CDR3 region has the DNA TGCGCCAGCAGTGAGTCGGACAGTCCTAATACGCAGTATTTT. It yields the protein CASSESDSPNTQYF.

This sequence joins TRBV5-8 and TRBJ1-5; 11 bases agree with TRBD1. This CDR3 region has 14 residues. Losses at the gene ends were 5 bases for V and 5 bases for J; bases not matched to a gene: 3. The germline V gene encodes CDR1 SGHTS and CDR2 YDEGEE. Here the CDR3 reads CASRGQGGHQPQHF. The CDR3 DNA reads as TGTGCCAGCAGGGGACAGGGGGGGCATCAGCCCCAGCATTTT.

The V and J genes are TRBV5-1 and TRBJ1-6, with D perhaps TRBD1 (5 bases). CDR3 length: 14 amino acids. Germline assignment: CDR1 SGHRS and CDR2 YFSETQ. Trimming pared 4 bases from V and 6 bases from J, leaving 11 bases between. CDR3 residues: CASSGGFSNSPLHF. As DNA, the CDR3 is TGCGCCAGCAGCGGGGGTTTTTCTAATTCACCCCTCCACTTT.

The J gene is TRBJ2-3, the V gene TRBV19; 9 bases match TRBD2. Germline V gene lookup returns CDR1 LNHDA and CDR2 SQIVND (reference sequence). The CDR3 sequence is 13 residues long. Trimming took 5 bases from V and 9 from J; bases not matched to a gene: 6. The CDR3 nucleotides are TGTGCCAGTAGTGCTAGCGGGGCTTTGACGCAGTATTTT. Amino acid sequence: CASSASGALTQYF.

The chain's CDR3 is CASSLRDPRGEQYF. CDR3 in DNA: TGTGCCAGCAGCCTCCGGGACCCCAGGGGGGAGCAGTACTTC. V is TRBV7-9 and J is TRBJ2-7, with TRBD1 identical over 7 bases. Per the germline V gene, CDR1 is SEHNR and CDR2 is FQNEAQ (reference sequence). J was trimmed by 7 bases and V by 5 bases; bases with no gene match: 11. The CDR3 spans 14 residues.

This clone was recorded only once. The same CDR3 can be traced to other DNA sequences in this sample. V and J are TRBV18 and TRBJ2-7; TRBD2 matches 7 bases. This CDR3 spans 14 amino acids. Germline CDR1 reads KGHSH; CDR2 reads LQKENI. With 1 base clipped from V and 2 bases from J, the junction kept 2 bases outside the gene matches. The CDR3 sequence is CASSPLAGPYEQYF. The CDR3, as DNA: TGTGCCAGCTCACCACTAGCGGGCCCCTACGAGCAGTACTTC.

On this clone itself: The sample carries other DNA sequences with the same CDR3. The CDR3 here is CAISGGGYEQYF. Here the CDR3 DNA reads TGTGCCATCAGTGGGGGCGGCTACGAGCAGTACTTC. This chain uses TRBV10-3 with TRBJ2-7, with D perhaps matching TRBD1 (5 bases). The V gene's germline CDR1 is ENHRY and CDR2 SYGVKD. Deletions cut 4 bases from V and 3 bases from J, with 7 bases between. This CDR3 is built from 12 residues.

J is TRBJ1-6 and V is TRBV7-9, with no clear D. V was shortened by 1 base and J by 11 bases, with 12 bases between the two germline ends. Germline CDR1 is SEHNR and CDR2 is FQNEAQ (reference sequence). The CDR3 length is 14 residues. CDR3 protein: CASSLGAVGTPLHF. The CDR3 DNA follows: TGTGCCAGCAGCTTAGGCGCTGTGGGAACACCCCTCCACTTT.

The V call is TRBV5-6, the J call TRBJ1-2, with 7 bases fitting TRBD1. Germline V lookup: CDR1 SGHDT, CDR2 YYEEEE. The CDR3 runs 13 residues. V lost 2 bases and J lost 8; bases outside the gene matches: 6. The CDR3 DNA follows: TGTGCCAGCAGCTTCACAGGGGTGAGCGGCTACACCTTC. Protein product: CASSFTGVSGYTF.

The chain has TRBV4-1 and TRBJ2-2; 7 bases map to TRBD2. The germline gives CDR1 MGHRA, CDR2 YSYEKL. V lost 0 bases and J lost 1; bases outside the gene matches: 5. The CDR3 runs 17 residues. In nucleotides, the CDR3 is TGCGCCAGCAGCCAAGATCGCCAGCGGGGGAACACCGGGGAGCTGTTTTTT. Its translation is CASSQDRQRGNTGELFF.

This chain connects TRBV15 to TRBJ2-1, with D tentatively TRBD1 (5 bases). Trimming stripped 7 bases from V and 0 bases from J, with 16 bases between. The CDR3 sequence is 16 residues long. Germline V gene sequence: CDR1 LNHNV, CDR2 YYDKDF (reference sequence). The CDR3 DNA sequence: TGTGCCACCAAGGTTAGGGGCCTTAGCTCCTACAATGAGCAGTTCTTC. This codes for CATKVRGLSSYNEQFF.

This clone has just one count. The chain uses TRBV30 and TRBJ2-5, with D perhaps matching TRBD1 or TRBD2 (5 bases each). From germline, CDR1 is GTSNPN and CDR2 SVGIG (reference sequence). The CDR3 consists of 15 residues. V was cut by 2 bases and J by 5 bases, with 18 bases left in between. The CDR3 region is CAWSPSGVSGETQYF. Written as DNA, the CDR3 is TGTGCCTGGAGTCCCTCCGGGGTTTCAGGGGAGACCCAGTACTTC.

The V and J genes are TRBV28 and TRBJ1-4; D gene unclear. There are 12 residues in the CDR3. Trimming left V 1 base short and J 7 bases short, with 4 bases between. CDR1 is MDHEN, CDR2 SYDVKM, per germline. CDR3 bases: TGTGCCAGCAGTTTATCTGTTGAAAAACTGTTTTTT. Amino acid sequence: CASSLSVEKLFF.

CDR3 nucleotides: TGTGCCAGCAGTTATAGGGGGCCCCCAGAGACCCAGTACTTC. It specifies CASSYRGPPETQYF. The chain joins TRBV6-1 to TRBJ2-5, with 7 nucleotides matching TRBD1. Germline V gene lookup returns CDR1 MNHNS and CDR2 SASEGT. Germline trimming cut 5 bases from V and 4 bases from J; bases unmatched to any gene: 7. The CDR3 totals 14 residues.

This clone appeared a single time. This chain uses TRBV29-1 with TRBJ1-2; D possibly corresponds to TRBD1 (6 bases). V lost 6 bases, J lost 5 bases, and 16 bases lay in between. Germline V gene data show CDR1 as SQVTM and CDR2 as ANQGSEA. There are 13 residues in the CDR3. DNA for the CDR3: TGCAGCGTACTCAACAGGGCCCCGTATGGCTACACCTTC. Amino acid sequence: CSVLNRAPYGYTF.